This T cell receptor beta chain originates from a study of identical twins. Study-wide results and caveats: A lower insertion count was a feature of abundant cord blood beta clonotypes, with no such feature in memory repertoires.

All donors were healthy, and all were Caucasian. Using its own MiXCR run on the 5' RACE reads, TCRdb lists one record per CDR3 protein. In the table there are some 230,000 distinct CDR3 sequences, under 8.5% of which are singletons. This clonotype was observed a few times. What it binds is unknown. Germline assignment: CDR1 SNHLY and CDR2 FYNNEI. V lost 4 bases and J lost 7, with 10 bases in between. The CDR3 covers 13 residues. The same specimen was also included in a second study, on T cells expressing NK-cell markers. In that study: The authors sequenced eight donors, of whom seven were HCMV-seropositive and one was seronegative. The CD3+CD56-NKG2C+ fraction of several donors was also led by these clonotypes.

This clonotype was sampled from a woman aged 18-29 years in good health. The chain recombines TRBV2 with TRBJ2-2; D uncertain. Sequenced material: CD8+ T cells sorted from blood. CDR3 in amino acids: CASSGTLGGELFF. The DNA for the CDR3 is TGTGCCAGCAGTGGTACCTTGGGCGGGGAGCTGTTTTTT.